This TCR beta chain was identified in a study of CD8 T cell repertoires and HIV-1 epitope variants (dated by TCRdb to the early 2020s). For the study in its entirety: In separate culture wells, T cells were stimulated with each of twenty-five peptides that represented autologous and known Gag and Nef epitope variants. A CMV, EBV and flu peptide pool, the Ebola AY9 epitope as negative control, and a no-peptide well were included as control conditions. Three Gag epitope families and Nef HW9 and YT9 were included among the tested epitopes. T cells were enriched with the EasySep Human T Cell Enrichment Kit and co-cultured with equal numbers of autologous T cell-negative cells as antigen-presenting cells. Cultures ran for around 10 days in IMDM with gentamicin, with half-media changes on days 3 and 7 adding IL-2, IL-7 and IL-15. A 1M T cell aliquot was kept as an uncultured baseline condition, separate from the approximately 83 T cell cultures. Running each culture condition in triplicate, except for one peptide done in duplicate, gave a total of 75 to 95 T cell cultures.

Sequencing of TCR beta CDR3 regions was done on the immunoSEQ platform at survey depth. The QIAamp DNA micro kit was used to extract genomic DNA from every cultured and uncultured CD8+ T cell population. The study's processing was this. Any sample with under 5,000 productive reads was excluded, and this exclusion removed about 6.5% of the roughly 75 cultures stimulated with HIV peptides. Sequences were trimmed to CDR3 by a MANAFEST web app, and nonproductive sequences, CDR3s under 5 amino acids, and sequences not starting with C or ending with F/W were removed. Antigen-specific clonotypes had to expand in at least 2 of 3 replicates versus no-peptide control at FDR 0.01, only within one epitope family. In addition, a specific clonotype needed a frequency at least fivefold higher than in wells stimulated with peptides from other epitope families. What TCRdb holds here is the immuneACCESS table cut down to in-frame rearrangements. Part of the clones is not present; checked against another copy, under half of the missing clones reflect an unresolved V gene, and the others are unexplained. The D gene and trimming were derived from the DNA, and the V and J assignments and clone size from that table. For this sample the table gives some 5,600 clones, of which over 65% were detected only once. The top ten clones comprise 45% of the sample.

The EasySep Human CD8+ T Cell Enrichment Kit was used on day 10 to isolate CD8+ T cells from every culture. The CDR3 holds 15 amino acids from the cysteine to the phenylalanine. Only the CDR3 region is kept as DNA, spanning 45 bases read in frame from base 1. A distance of 21 bases separates the germline ends of V and J, which lose 10 bases and 5 bases respectively. Based on the germline V gene (reference sequence), the CDR1 and CDR2 sequences are MNHNY and SVGAGI. On the study overall, not on this receptor specifically: The study identified roughly 9 antigen-specific TCR beta clonotypes, over 5 of which appeared to be cross-reactive for autologous or known escape epitope variants. The assay identified only TCR beta chains and indicated proliferation to antigen, not T cell function or cytokine profile. About 5 clonotypes recognized the Nef KF9 family and one clonotype recognized the HW9 family, while no responses were seen to the TAALDMSHF plasma variant.

In the case of this clone: This clone's antigen is unknown. No much larger clone is present one base from it, and per-base qualities are unavailable.

Input material: cultured CD8+ T cells derived from PBMCs. The TCR originated in a male donor with HIV. The chain joins TRBV6-6 to TRBJ2-1, with a weak D call of TRBD2 (6 bases match). This receptor carries the CDR3 CAIRRGSVYDNEQFF. The nucleotide sequence reads as follows: TGTGCCATCCGGAGGGGTTCGGTCTACGACAATGAGCAGTTCTTC.